Listed here are 26 T cell receptor beta chains from one sample, sequenced in a study of cytomegalovirus exposure and HLA in healthy donors. Here immunoSEQ multiplex PCR was the method, and the copy in TCRdb shows in-frame clones only, minus some. The data show some 250,000 clones, about 86% seen once. Sequenced: PBMCs. Every receptor here comes from a woman in her 30s in good health and CMV-seropositive.

The chain links TRBV2 to TRBJ2-1, with 7 bases identical to TRBD2. The germline V gene encodes CDR1 SNHLY and CDR2 FYNNEI. V shed 2 bases and J 0 bases; nucleotides not matched to a gene: 1. This CDR3 is 15 amino acids long. CDR3 nucleotide sequence: TGTGCCAGCAGTGAATCGGGAGGCTCCTACAATGAGCAGTTCTTC. Translation: CASSESGGSYNEQFF.

The chain uses TRBV7-9 and TRBJ1-2; TRBD1 agrees at 8 bases. Trimming removed 5 bases from V and 7 bases from J; junction bases left unmatched: 12. The CDR3 loop spans 15 amino acids. From germline, CDR1 is SEHNR and CDR2 FQNEAQ (reference sequence). CDR3 in amino acids: CASSDDRGPVGGYTF. In DNA form, the CDR3 reads TGTGCCAGCAGCGATGACAGGGGACCCGTCGGTGGCTACACCTTC. The full variable domain, rest sourced from reference TRBV7-9 and TRBJ1-2, is DTGVSQNPRHKITKRGQNVTFRCDPISEHNRLYWYRQTLGQGPEFLTYFQNEAQLEKSRLLSDRFSAERPKGSFSTLEIQRTEQGDSAMYLCASSDDRGPVGGYTFGSGTRLTVV.

The chain carries TRBV5-5 and TRBJ1-4; 7 bases match TRBD1. Per the germline V gene, CDR1 is SGHKS and CDR2 is YYEKEE (reference sequence). This CDR3 region has 16 residues. V dropped 4 bases and J dropped 5; count of bases not matched to a gene: 11. The CDR3 here is CASSPGSGTANEKLFF. The CDR3, as DNA: TGTGCCAGCAGCCCCGGATCAGGGACAGCAAATGAAAAACTGTTTTTT.

The chain couples TRBV6-4 to TRBJ2-7; 10 nucleotides align to TRBD2. V shed 5 bases and J 0 bases; nucleotides not matched to a gene: 10. CDR1 is MRHNA and CDR2 is SNTAGT in the germline V gene. The CDR3 extends over 17 amino acids. DNA of the CDR3: TGTGCCAGCAGTCAGAACGAGCGGGAGGGAAACTCCTACGAGCAGTACTTC. This sequence encodes CASSQNEREGNSYEQYF.

The chain joins TRBV27 to TRBJ2-7; 7 positions match TRBD2. V gave up 2 bases and J gave up 1 base; unmatched junction bases: 8. The CDR3 covers 16 residues. Germline CDR1 and CDR2: MNHEY and SMNVEV (reference sequence). CDR3 nucleotide sequence: TGTGCCAGCAGTTTAGGTGTGGGAGGGCCTTCCTACGAGCAGTACTTC. Amino acids: CASSLGVGGPSYEQYF.

CDR3 protein: CASSDGADFNEKLFF. The CDR3 nucleotides read TGTGCCAGCAGTGATGGGGCAGATTTTAATGAAAAACTGTTTTTT. V is TRBV28 and J is TRBJ1-4, with D maybe TRBD1 (5 bases). CDR1 and CDR2 (germline): MDHEN, SYDVKM. CDR3 size: 15 residues. The ends were cut back, 5 bases at V and 4 bases at J, with 14 bases in the middle. The whole variable domain, remainder taken from reference TRBV28 and TRBJ1-4, is DVKVTQSSRYLVKRTGEKVFLECVQDMDHENMFWYRQDPGLGLRLIYFSYDVKMKEKGDIPEGYSVSREKKERFSLILESASTNQTSMYLCASSDGADFNEKLFFGSGTQLSVL.

This chain links TRBV6-1 with TRBJ1-5, with D uncertain. Germline V gene lookup returns CDR1 MNHNS and CDR2 SASEGT. V shed 4 bases and J shed 5 bases, with 6 bases lying between them. This CDR3 has 12 amino acids. This CDR3 is CASSGGYQPQHF. Written as DNA, the CDR3 is TGTGCCAGCAGTGGAGGGTATCAGCCCCAGCATTTT.

This clone was seen more than once but under ten times. V is TRBV19 and J is TRBJ1-1; maybe TRBD1 (5 bases). The CDR3 has 15 residues. Germline values: CDR1 LNHDA, CDR2 SQIVND (reference sequence). Trimming removed 3 bases from V and 5 bases from J, with 16 bases in between. The CDR3 here is CASSMGPGSVTEAFF. CDR3 nucleotides: TGTGCCAGTAGTATGGGCCCAGGGTCTGTTACTGAAGCTTTCTTT.

The V call is TRBV19, the J call TRBJ2-2, with D tentatively TRBD1 (5 bases). V was clipped by 7 bases and J by 4 bases, with 10 bases between them. CDR1 LNHDA and CDR2 SQIVND come from the germline V gene (reference sequence). This CDR3 has 13 residues. CDR3 protein: CASKRGGTGELFF. As DNA, the CDR3 is TGTGCCAGTAAAAGGGGCGGCACCGGGGAGCTGTTTTTT. The variable domain in full, completed from reference TRBV19 and TRBJ2-2, reads DGGITQSPKYLFRKEGQNVTLSCEQNLNHDAMYWYRQDPGQGLRLIYYSQIVNDFQKGDIAEGYSVSREKKESFPLTVTSAQKNPTAFYLCASKRGGTGELFFGEGSRLTVL.

The chain is built from TRBV7-3 and TRBJ2-7; TRBD1 agrees at 9 bases. The J segment lost 5 bases and the V segment lost 1 base, leaving 6 bases of the junction unmatched. Germline lookup yields CDR1 SGHTA and CDR2 FQGTGA. The CDR3 sequence is 15 residues long. In DNA form, the CDR3 reads TGTGCCAGCAGCTTAAAGGGACAGGGATTTGACGAGCAGTACTTC. It is translated as CASSLKGQGFDEQYF.

This clone has only a few counts. The rearrangement links TRBV14 to TRBJ1-4, with 10 positions matching TRBD1. The CDR3 spans 14 residues. V lost 4 bases and J lost 7; bases outside the gene matches: 3. In germline, CDR1 is SGHDN, CDR2 FVKESK. The CDR3 nucleotides are TGTGCCAGCAGCCCGAGGACAGGGGGTGAAAAACTGTTTTTT. This translates into CASSPRTGGEKLFF.

The chain links TRBV15 to TRBJ2-1, with 11 bases lining up with TRBD2. Per the germline V gene, CDR1 is LNHNV and CDR2 is YYDKDF (reference sequence). V lost 0 bases to trimming and J lost 7 bases; unmatched junction nucleotides: 8. The CDR3 is made up of 17 amino acids. In nucleotides, the CDR3 is TGTGCCACCAGCAGAGATATAGCGGGAGGGCGTGGGAATGAGCAGTTCTTC. It translates to CATSRDIAGGRGNEQFF. Variable domain in full (rest from reference TRBV15 and TRBJ2-1): DAMVIQNPRYQVTQFGKPVTLSCSQTLNHNVMYWYQQKSSQAPKLLFHYYDKDFNNEADTPDNFQSRRPNTSFCFLDIRSPGLGDTAMYLCATSRDIAGGRGNEQFFGPGTRLTVL.

This clone turned up a few times. The same CDR3 arises from other DNA sequences in this sample as well. This chain uses TRBV6-1 with TRBJ2-7; D not resolved. CDR3 size: 11 residues. Germline values: CDR1 MNHNS, CDR2 SASEGT. V gave up 7 bases and J gave up 1 base, with 5 bases separating them. CDR3 sequence reads: CASTLSYEQYF. CDR3 nucleotides: TGTGCCAGCACCCTATCCTACGAGCAGTACTTC.

This clone has just one count. This rearrangement joins TRBV28 to TRBJ2-7, with TRBD1 matching 9 bases. The CDR3 extends over 16 amino acids. The germline gives CDR1 MDHEN, CDR2 SYDVKM. After removal of 4 bases from V and 6 bases from J, the junction contained 13 bases not matched to a gene. CDR3 region: CASSSPYGRDRVEQYF. For the CDR3, the DNA is TGTGCCAGCAGTTCCCCCTACGGGCGGGACAGGGTCGAGCAGTACTTC. Drawing the rest from reference TRBV28 and TRBJ2-7, the complete variable domain is DVKVTQSSRYLVKRTGEKVFLECVQDMDHENMFWYRQDPGLGLRLIYFSYDVKMKEKGDIPEGYSVSREKKERFSLILESASTNQTSMYLCASSSPYGRDRVEQYFGPGTRLTVT.

V and J are TRBV15 and TRBJ2-5; D may be TRBD2 (6 bases). Germline-derived CDR1 and CDR2 are LNHNV and YYDKDF (reference sequence). The CDR3 runs 14 residues. Trimming removed 0 bases at V and 4 bases at J, with 9 bases between. The CDR3 reads CATSRETSRETQYF. As DNA, the CDR3 is TGTGCCACCAGCAGAGAGACTAGTCGAGAGACCCAGTACTTC.

The chain combines TRBV27 with TRBJ2-5; no clear D. Germline V gene sequence: CDR1 MNHEY, CDR2 SMNVEV (reference sequence). The CDR3 sequence is 15 residues long. The germline V and J ends were trimmed by 2 bases and 2 bases, with 12 bases remaining between them. Here the CDR3 reads CASSLLGGAQETQYF. In nucleotides, the CDR3 is TGTGCCAGCAGTTTACTAGGCGGAGCACAAGAGACCCAGTACTTC.

The genes are TRBV4-1 and TRBJ2-2; TRBD2 matches at 16 bases. V gave up 0 bases and J gave up 5 bases; unmatched junction bases: 9. The CDR3 sequence is 20 residues long. Germline V gene lookup returns CDR1 MGHRA and CDR2 YSYEKL. The DNA of the CDR3 is TGCGCCAGCAGCCAAGACGGGACTAGCGGGAGGGTTTATCGGACCGGGGAGCTGTTTTTT. Encoded protein: CASSQDGTSGRVYRTGELFF.

The V gene is TRBV11-2, the J gene TRBJ1-4; D is unresolved. This CDR3 is built from 15 residues. The V end lost 5 bases, the J end lost 8 bases, and 18 bases lay between the germline ends. Germline CDR1 and CDR2: SGHAT and FQNNGV. The CDR3 DNA follows: TGTGCCAGCAGCCCAAGACAAACCAGCCTCGAAAAACTGTTTTTT. Translating it yields CASSPRQTSLEKLFF.

The chain has TRBV13 and TRBJ1-3, with 10 bases fitting TRBD1. The CDR3 runs to 14 residues. Per germline, CDR1 PRHDT and CDR2 FYEKMQ (reference sequence). J gave up 7 bases and V 5 bases, and 5 bases lay outside the gene matches. The CDR3 sequence is CASSPRQGANTIYF. Written as DNA, the CDR3 is TGTGCCAGCAGCCCTCGACAGGGGGCGAACACCATATATTTT. Full variable domain (rest looked up from reference TRBV13 and TRBJ1-3): AAGVIQSPRHLIKEKRETATLKCYPIPRHDTVYWYQQGPGQDPQFLISFYEKMQSDKGSIPDRFSAQQFSDYHSELNMSSLELGDSALYFCASSPRQGANTIYFGEGSWLTVV.

V is TRBV19 and J is TRBJ2-2; 10 nucleotides align to TRBD2. Germline CDR1 and CDR2: LNHDA and SQIVND (reference sequence). This CDR3 region has 16 residues. J was trimmed by 5 bases and V by 5 bases; bases with no gene match: 8. CDR3 sequence: CASSALAGVFTGELFF. Written as DNA, the CDR3 is TGTGCCAGTAGTGCCCTAGCGGGAGTTTTTACCGGGGAGCTGTTTTTT.

The chain combines TRBV2 with TRBJ1-1, with D perhaps TRBD1 (5 bases). This CDR3 has 14 residues. Germline V gives CDR1 SNHLY, CDR2 FYNNEI. Trimming removed 6 bases from V and 1 base from J, with 12 bases in between. In DNA, the CDR3 is TGTGCCAGCAGACAGGAACGGGCGAACACTGAAGCTTTCTTT. This translates into CASRQERANTEAFF. The full variable domain, completed using reference TRBV2 and TRBJ1-1, is EPEVTQTPSHQVTQMGQEVILRCVPISNHLYFYWYRQILGQKVEFLVSFYNNEISEKSEIFDDQFSVERPDGSNFTLKIRSTKLEDSAMYFCASRQERANTEAFFGQGTRLTVV.

The chain recombines TRBV5-1 with TRBJ1-5; the D gene is possibly TRBD1 (5 bases). Germline V gene lookup returns CDR1 SGHRS and CDR2 YFSETQ. This CDR3 has 15 residues. V lost 0 bases and J lost 1, with 8 bases in between. CDR3 sequence (DNA): TGCGCCAGCAGCTTGGGGGGGGACAGCAATCAGCCCCAGCATTTT. Encoded protein: CASSLGGDSNQPQHF.

CDR3 coding DNA: TGCGCCAGCAGCTTCGGGGGGCTTGGCACAGATACGCAGTATTTT. It translates to CASSFGGLGTDTQYF. The J gene is TRBJ2-3, the V gene TRBV5-1; maybe TRBD2 (7 bases). Per the germline V gene, CDR1 is SGHRS and CDR2 is YFSETQ. V lost 2 bases, J lost 1 base, and 11 bases lay in between. This CDR3 region has 15 residues.

The rearrangement links TRBV9 to TRBJ1-2, with no clear D. Germline V lookup: CDR1 SGDLS, CDR2 YYNGEE. The CDR3 consists of 15 residues. V shed 2 bases and J shed 3 bases, with 14 bases lying between them. As DNA, the CDR3 is TGTGCCAGCAGCGTCTCGGGAGTTTGGGACTATGGCTACACCTTC. Translation: CASSVSGVWDYGYTF.

The gene calls are TRBV12-5 and TRBJ1-1; a weak D match, TRBD1 (5 bases). The germline V gene encodes CDR1 LGHNT and CDR2 FRNRAP. Trimming took 9 bases from V and 5 from J, leaving 13 bases between them. The CDR3 extends over 12 amino acids. In DNA form, the CDR3 reads TGTGCTAGCGGATGGGAGGGGACTGAAGCTTTCTTT. It translates to CASGWEGTEAFF.

The count of this clone is one. The chain couples TRBV10-3 to TRBJ2-5, with 8 positions matching TRBD2. Germline CDR1 reads ENHRY; CDR2 reads SYGVKD. The J segment lost 4 bases and the V segment lost 3 bases, leaving 4 bases of the junction unmatched. This CDR3 spans 14 amino acids. The DNA of the CDR3 is TGTGCCATCAGTGACGTGCTAGCGGGAGAGACCCAGTACTTC. It is translated as CAISDVLAGETQYF.